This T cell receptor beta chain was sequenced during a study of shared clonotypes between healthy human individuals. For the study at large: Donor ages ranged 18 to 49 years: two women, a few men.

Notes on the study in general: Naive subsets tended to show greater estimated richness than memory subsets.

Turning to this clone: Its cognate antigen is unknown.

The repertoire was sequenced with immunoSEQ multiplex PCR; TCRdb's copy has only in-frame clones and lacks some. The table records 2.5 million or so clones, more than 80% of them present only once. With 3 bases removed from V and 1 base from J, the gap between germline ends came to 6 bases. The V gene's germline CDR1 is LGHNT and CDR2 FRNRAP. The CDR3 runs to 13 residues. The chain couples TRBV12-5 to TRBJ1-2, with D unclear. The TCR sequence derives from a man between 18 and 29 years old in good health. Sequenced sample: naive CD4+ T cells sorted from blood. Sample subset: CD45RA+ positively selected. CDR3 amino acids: CASGLGLNYGYTF. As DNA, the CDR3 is TGTGCTAGTGGTTTAGGACTTAACTATGGCTACACCTTC.